Sequencing of this T cell receptor (beta chain) was carried out in a study of PD-L1 blockade in urothelial cancer. The J segment lost 8 bases and the V segment lost 4 bases, leaving 11 bases of the junction unmatched. CDR1 and CDR2 from the germline V gene are MGHRA and YSYEKL. CDR3 size: 16 residues. Stated time point: peripheral blood 6 weeks after treatment start. Profiling relied on immunoSEQ multiplex PCR, and the TCRdb table lists in-frame clones only, not all of them. The sample contains about 36,000 clones, approximately 80% of which appear only once. The J gene is TRBJ2-1, the V gene TRBV4-1, with 10 nucleotides matching TRBD2. Sample: PBMCs, taken around atezolizumab (anti-PD-L1) treatment. The TCR was taken from a man aged 35 to 55 with urothelial cancer. The CDR3 region is CASSLLTLAGVDEQFF. DNA of the CDR3: TGCGCCAGCAGCCTCCTAACCCTAGCGGGAGTAGATGAGCAGTTCTTC.